The 2 T cell receptor beta chains reported below all come from one sample, sequenced in a study of cytomegalovirus exposure and HLA in healthy donors. PCR amplification relied on 60 Vbeta primers (plus 13 Jbeta primers). The repertoire was sequenced with immunoSEQ multiplex PCR; TCRdb's copy has only in-frame clones and lacks some. The sample includes more than 75,000 clones, about four fifths of them seen just once. Material for sequencing was PBMCs. These receptors came from a woman in her thirties or forties in good health and CMV-seronegative.

Only a few counts were recorded for this clone. The chain combines TRBV2 with TRBJ1-1; 10 bases agree with TRBD1. In germline, CDR1 is SNHLY, CDR2 FYNNEI. The ends lost 9 bases at V and 0 bases at J; junction bases unmatched: 4. This CDR3 is built from 14 residues. The CDR3 nucleotides are TGTGCCAGTGGACAGGGGGGATTGAACACTGAAGCTTTCTTT. Translation: CASGQGGLNTEAFF.

This rearrangement joins TRBV6-5 to TRBJ2-5; no clear D. Germline V gene sequence: CDR1 MNHEY, CDR2 SVGAGI. This CDR3 comprises 13 residues. V lost 4 bases to trimming and J lost 5 bases, with 11 bases between them. Written as DNA, the CDR3 is TGTGCCAGCAGTTCGACAACTCCGGAGACCCAGTACTTC. Encoded protein: CASSSTTPETQYF.